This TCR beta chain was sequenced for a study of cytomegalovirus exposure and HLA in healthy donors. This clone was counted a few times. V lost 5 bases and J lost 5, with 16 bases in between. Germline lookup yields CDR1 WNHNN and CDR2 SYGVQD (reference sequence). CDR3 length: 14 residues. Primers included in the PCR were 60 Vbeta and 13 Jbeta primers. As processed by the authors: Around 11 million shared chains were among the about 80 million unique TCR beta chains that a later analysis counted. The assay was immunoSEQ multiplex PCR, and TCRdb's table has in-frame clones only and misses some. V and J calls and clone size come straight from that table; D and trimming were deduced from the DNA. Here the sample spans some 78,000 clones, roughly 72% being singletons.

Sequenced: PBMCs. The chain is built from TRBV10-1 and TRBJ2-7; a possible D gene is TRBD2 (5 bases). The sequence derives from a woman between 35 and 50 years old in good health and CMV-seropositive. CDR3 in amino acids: CASSRDQSDHEQYF. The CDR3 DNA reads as TGCGCCAGCAGTCGGGATCAGAGCGACCACGAGCAGTACTTC.